The 10 T cell receptor beta chains below were found in one sample sequenced in a study of identical twins. A single record per CDR3 protein comes from TCRdb applying MiXCR to the 5' RACE reads. Of 410,000 or so distinct CDR3 sequences in the sample, approximately 17% are singletons; the top ten hold 12%. Sequencing used naive T cells sorted from blood. These receptors were obtained from a man aged 45-65 years in good health.

This clonotype came up a few times. The chain uses TRBV7-9 and TRBJ2-1; D possibly corresponds to TRBD2 (5 bases). This CDR3 region has 11 residues. Per germline, CDR1 SEHNR and CDR2 FQNEAQ (reference sequence). V dropped 1 base and J dropped 15 bases, with 10 bases sitting between them. The CDR3 loop reads CASSLDGKGFF. Here the CDR3 DNA reads TGTGCCAGCAGCTTAGACGGGAAGGGGTTCTTC.

This clonotype has a count of ten or more. This chain joins TRBV20-1 and TRBJ2-3, with D possibly being TRBD1 (6 bases). The germline CDR1 and CDR2 sequences are DFQATT and SNEGSKA (reference sequence). The V end lost 3 bases, the J end lost 2 bases, and 15 bases lay between the germline ends. This CDR3 has 15 amino acids. Written as DNA, the CDR3 is TGCAGTGCTAGGCCGGTAGGGGGTTTCACAGATACGCAGTATTTT. Amino acid sequence: CSARPVGGFTDTQYF.

The J gene is TRBJ2-7, the V gene TRBV3-1, with 11 bases that match TRBD2. CDR3 length equals 15 residues. V shed 4 bases and J 6 bases; nucleotides not matched to a gene: 8. Germline CDR1 and CDR2: LGHDT and YNNKEL (reference sequence). CDR3 region: CASSPFTSGSVEQYF. The CDR3 nucleotides are TGTGCCAGCAGCCCCTTCACTAGCGGGAGCGTCGAGCAGTACTTC.

This rearrangement joins TRBV28 to TRBJ1-5; D is perhaps TRBD1 (6 bases). Germline V gene lookup returns CDR1 MDHEN and CDR2 SYDVKM. The CDR3 covers 15 residues. V was trimmed by 3 bases and J by 4 bases, leaving 13 bases between them. CDR3 loop: CASSFFRGANQPQHF. The CDR3 DNA is TGTGCCAGCAGTTTCTTCAGGGGCGCGAATCAGCCCCAGCATTTT.

This clonotype was counted at least ten times. The genes are TRBV6-1 and TRBJ2-3; 10 bases align to TRBD1. Germline V gene sequence: CDR1 MNHNS, CDR2 SASEGT. The ends lost 6 bases at V and 6 bases at J; junction bases unmatched: 9. The length of the CDR3 is 15 residues. CDR3 coding DNA: TGTGCCAGCAGAGAGACAGGGGGCGCGGTTGATACGCAGTATTTT. Translating it yields CASRETGGAVDTQYF.

This clonotype was counted at least ten times. The V call is TRBV11-2, the J call TRBJ2-5, with unresolved D. Germline V gene sequence: CDR1 SGHAT, CDR2 FQNNGV. The CDR3 spans 13 residues. V lost 3 bases, J lost 5 bases, and 10 bases lay in between. CDR3 bases: TGTGCCAGCAGCTTTGGCCAGGTTGAGACCCAGTACTTC. Its translation is CASSFGQVETQYF.

The CDR3 DNA reads as TGTGCCAGCAGCTCCGCCGGGACAGGGGCGTCCGGTGGCCATGGCTACACCTTC. It encodes CASSSAGTGASGGHGYTF. V usage is TRBV11-2 and J usage is TRBJ1-2; TRBD1 agrees at 10 bases. This CDR3 contains 18 residues. V dropped 4 bases and J dropped 6; count of bases not matched to a gene: 17. The germline gives CDR1 SGHAT, CDR2 FQNNGV.

The rearrangement links TRBV12-3 or TRBV12-4 to TRBJ1-5; 9 bases agree with TRBD1. The V gene end was trimmed by 7 bases and the J gene end by 4 bases; junction bases not matched to a gene: 5. The CDR3 is 14 residues long. In DNA form, the CDR3 reads TGTGCCAGCACCGTGGACAGGGGAAATCAGCCCCAGCATTTT. It encodes CASTVDRGNQPQHF.

In this sample, this clonotype turned up many times. The chain links TRBV19 to TRBJ2-7; D unresolved. Germline V gene lookup returns CDR1 LNHDA and CDR2 SQIVND (reference sequence). V lost 0 bases and J lost 0, with 3 bases in between. CDR3 length: 13 residues. The DNA of the CDR3 is TGTGCCAGTAGTATAGAGAGCTCCTACGAGCAGTACTTC. This codes for CASSIESSYEQYF.

This clonotype has only a few counts. This chain joins TRBV20-1 and TRBJ2-7; unclear D gene. The length of the CDR3 is 12 residues. Germline CDR1 is DFQATT and CDR2 is SNEGSKA (reference sequence). Deletions cut 2 bases from V and 3 bases from J, with 8 bases between. The CDR3 loop reads CSARWAGYEQYF. CDR3 coding DNA: TGCAGTGCTAGATGGGCAGGCTACGAGCAGTACTTC.